This section outlines one T cell receptor beta chain sequence together with its context. The target of this receptor is not known. Nothing much larger sits one base from this clone, and base qualities are not available. The entire amount of isolated RNA was reverse transcribed using the High Capacity cDNA Reverse Transcription Kit, so the sequenced TCRB transcripts were expressed ones. Deep immunoSEQ sequencing was performed on naive, central memory and regulatory T cell samples, with an average of about 4 million total reads per sample. Sorted cells were lysed in RLT buffer, and RNA was extracted using DNase-treated RNeasy Micro or Mini kits according to cell number. To prevent cross-contamination, each cell subset was processed individually, whereas patient and healthy donor samples were processed jointly. The immunoSEQ multiplex PCR was used to amplify TCRB sequences from cDNA, generating 87-bp fragments that spanned the CDR3 region. The amplicons were sequenced using the Illumina HiSeq platform. The study's processing was this. Synthetic template baselines were used to correct PCR bias computationally, reads within Hamming distance 2 were collapsed together, and singletons that could not be merged were discarded. Reads were aligned against IMGT to assign V, D and J genes, CDR3 length and insertions or deletions at six rearrangement sites. Within each subset, clonotype counts were normalized to sorted cell number, and only after that were true diversity and Gini coefficients computed with the tcR R package. Repertoire sharing was quantified using the overlap coefficient calculated on TCRB nucleotide sequences. TCRdb carries this immuneACCESS record with in-frame sequences only. Its versions omit some clonotypes, under half of them owing to an unresolved V gene in the studies checked, with the rest unexplained. That table furnishes V, J and clone size, whereas the DNA furnished D and trimming. The sample contains a few hundred thousand clones, roughly a tenth of them found a single time. The ten largest make up about 0.6% of the sample.

These data are taken from a study of beta chain features in type 1 diabetes (dated 2018 in TCRdb). Concerning the study at large: Mean age, gender distribution, total cell number and subset yield did not differ between patients and healthy donors. Across all samples, almost 110 million sorted cells were examined, and cell number per subset correlated strongly with RNA yield. In the study, TCRB repertoires of sorted circulating CD4+ T cell subsets from recently diagnosed type 1 diabetes patients were compared with those of matched healthy donors. Naive and central memory subsets were obtained from all 30 or so donors, but regulatory and stem cell-like memory subsets were isolated from only 8 patients and 8 healthy donors.

The cysteine opens and the phenylalanine closes a CDR3 of 13 amino acids. This entry keeps only the CDR3 DNA: 39 bases, framed from base 1. The trim is 1 base for V and 5 bases for J, with a gap of 7 bases between the germline ends. In the germline V gene, CDR1 corresponds to SGDLS and CDR2 to YYNGEE. A single peripheral blood draw of 95 to 150 mL on average was collected from each donor into heparinised tubes. Using a panel that included CD45RO, CCR7, CD25, CD127, CD95 and CD27, naive, central memory, regulatory and stem cell-like memory CD4+ T cells were sorted on a BD FACSAria II. Every sorted population had a purity above 98%. PBMCs were isolated right away by Lymphoprep density gradient centrifugation and were stained directly, without culture. So that batch effects would be minimized, each experiment stained and sorted samples in pairs, pairing one healthy donor with one patient. Broader findings and caveats from the paper: PCR might favor shorter templates, but patient and control samples were amplified and corrected together, so any skew would affect both groups equally. HLA sub-analyses involved small numbers of individuals, so any influence of HLA type on TCRB rearrangement remained unresolved. Naive, central memory and regulatory TCRB repertoires appeared to be more similar among patients than among healthy donors. Type 1 diabetes patients showed a moderate but significant shortening of TCRB CDR3 length in all four CD4+ subsets. At VDJ recombination sites, type 1 diabetes patients had fewer insertions and more deleted nucleotides, which implies abnormalities in thymic rearrangement. Because cDNA rather than genomic DNA was sequenced, highly expressing activated cells could have been over-represented, although no difference in activation and CD3 levels was found between groups.

The sequence derives from a man aged 30 to 45 with type 1 diabetes. The sample taken for sequencing was central memory CD4+ T cells from blood. This sequence uses TRBV9 and TRBJ2-1; TRBD2 could be the D gene, as 5 bases match. Here is the DNA: TGTGCCAGCAGCGTACTGCGGGACAATGAGCAGTTCTTC. It specifies CASSVLRDNEQFF.